Listed below are T cell receptor beta chains from one sample, sequenced in a study of shared clonotypes between healthy human individuals. Measured with immunoSEQ multiplex PCR; TCRdb has only the in-frame clones, and not every one. The table shows hundreds of thousands of clones, with more than 70% occurring only once. The sequencing sample was made of memory CD4+ T cells sorted from blood. Source of these receptors: a woman aged 25 to 39 in good health. Each CDR3 is given with its conserved first and last residue. Fields, in order: CDR3 length, V gene, CDR3 protein.

len: 12
v_gene: TRBV7-2
CDR3aa: CASSPGQGTQYF

len: 13
v_gene: TRBV6-1
CDR3aa: CASSPTYYQPQHF

len: 12
v_gene: TRBV7-9
CDR3aa: CASSLRDYEQYF

len: 14
v_gene: TRBV5-6
CDR3aa: CASSKAGWNYEQYF

len: 12
v_gene: TRBV5-1
CDR3aa: CASSLESYEQYF

len: 22
v_gene: TRBV21-1
CDR3aa: CASSKLFASGSGIRRTAYEQYF

len: 13
v_gene: TRBV5-6
CDR3aa: CASSPTLDRGYTF

len: 11
v_gene: TRBV20-1
CDR3aa: CSAEPIETQYF

len: 15
v_gene: TRBV5-1
CDR3aa: CASSFFRTGNYGYTF

len: 11
v_gene: TRBV30
CDR3aa: CAWSRPYEQYF

len: 17
v_gene: TRBV19
CDR3aa: CASSLDRGSGGGYGYTF

len: 14
v_gene: TRBV5-1
CDR3aa: CASSLGDRTYEQYF

len: 15
v_gene: TRBV5-4
CDR3aa: CASSRGQGWVGGYTF

len: 15
v_gene: TRBV6-4
CDR3aa: CASSAGTSYANEQFF

len: 14
v_gene: TRBV19
CDR3aa: CASSIARMNTEAFF

len: 15
v_gene: TRBV30
CDR3aa: CACTGRSGSPYEQYF

len: 16
v_gene: TRBV5-4
CDR3aa: CASSLGKGGLDEKLFF

len: 13
v_gene: TRBV29-1
CDR3aa: CSVRPAPYNEQFF

len: 11
v_gene: TRBV6-1
CDR3aa: CASSEGNIQYF

len: 13
v_gene: TRBV6-6
CDR3aa: CASSYRTGRELFF

len: 16
v_gene: TRBV5-1
CDR3aa: CASRTGQFSGANVLTF

len: 16
v_gene: TRBV10-2
CDR3aa: CASSDGQLGIQETQYF

len: 18
v_gene: TRBV7-2
CDR3aa: CASSLVRLAGGSYNEQFF

len: 16
v_gene: TRBV28
CDR3aa: CASSRVYGGETGELFF

len: 15
v_gene: TRBV10-2
CDR3aa: CASKGLAGGTYEQYF

len: 15
v_gene: TRBV19
CDR3aa: CASSTLAGATYEQYF

len: 13
v_gene: TRBV18
CDR3aa: CASSPPGENIQYF

len: 13
v_gene: TRBV10-3
CDR3aa: CAISERADYGYTF

len: 12
v_gene: TRBV6-5
CDR3aa: CASRPGAYEQYF

len: 15
v_gene: TRBV5-1
CDR3aa: CASSTGTPNTGELFF

len: 14
v_gene: TRBV5-1
CDR3aa: CASSPGQDYNEQFF

len: 15
v_gene: TRBV30
CDR3aa: CAWSVSFQGCEKLFF

len: 12
v_gene: TRBV30
CDR3aa: CAWSTTAYEQYF

len: 16
v_gene: TRBV5-1
CDR3aa: CASSLEVAKNTGELFF

len: 13
v_gene: TRBV7-8
CDR3aa: CASSVGQGSRAFF

len: 14
v_gene: TRBV30
CDR3aa: CAWSPGDFDGEQFF

len: 15
v_gene: TRBV4-2
CDR3aa: CASSPRETDSYEQYF

len: 13
v_gene: TRBV5-1
CDR3aa: CASSLAKADTQYF

len: 13
v_gene: TRBV7-2
CDR3aa: CASSLVASNEQFF

len: 14
v_gene: TRBV18
CDR3aa: CASSPGGGGTEAFF

len: 15
v_gene: TRBV27
CDR3aa: CASSRLAASPGELFF

len: 14
v_gene: TRBV5-1
CDR3aa: CASSPTQGLYGYTF

len: 15
v_gene: TRBV5-1
CDR3aa: CASSQLAGGSNEQFF

len: 15
v_gene: TRBV28
CDR3aa: CASSAGGQAANEQFF

len: 13
v_gene: TRBV18
CDR3aa: CASSLQENTEAFF

len: 15
v_gene: TRBV14
CDR3aa: CASSLTSGRAIEQFF

len: 10
v_gene: TRBV25-1
CDR3aa: CASRLETQYF

len: 15
v_gene: TRBV5-6
CDR3aa: CASSAGTGSTDTQYF

len: 15
v_gene: TRBV5-1
CDR3aa: CASSLLTSGSHEQYF

len: 14
v_gene: TRBV6-1
CDR3aa: CATTSGSQSNEQFF

len: 16
v_gene: TRBV5-1
CDR3aa: CASSLTFRKATYEQYF

len: 13
v_gene: TRBV28
CDR3aa: CASSDRANYGYTF